Listed below are T cell receptor beta chains from one sample, sequenced in a study of blood T cell repertoires in COVID-19. Measured with immunoSEQ multiplex PCR; TCRdb has only the in-frame clones, and not every one. The data show 170,000 or so clones, 90% seen once. The sequenced sample was peripheral blood. These receptors came from a man between 45 and 60 years old with acute or convalescent COVID-19. Each CDR3 is given with its conserved first and last residue. Each record gives: D gene, V gene, clone size, J gene, CDR3 protein, CDR3 DNA. The D gene is left open where the match is weak. The size field is filled for only some rows; it gives once, few, many or a size class.

d_gene: -; v_gene: TRBV18; abundance: -; j_gene: TRBJ2-1; CDR3aa: CASSPSNEQFF; CDR3nt: TGTGCCAGCTCACCCTCCAATGAGCAGTTCTTC
d_gene: -; v_gene: TRBV18; abundance: -; j_gene: TRBJ1-6; CDR3aa: CASSPGLVNSPLHF; CDR3nt: TGTGCCAGCTCACCAGGGCTTGTTAATTCACCCCTCCACTTT
d_gene: TRBD2; v_gene: TRBV29-1; abundance: -; j_gene: TRBJ2-7; CDR3aa: CSVEGPPERTSGTYEQYF; CDR3nt: TGCAGCGTTGAAGGCCCCCCCGAGAGGACTAGCGGCACCTACGAGCAGTACTTC
d_gene: -; v_gene: TRBV6-6; abundance: few; j_gene: TRBJ1-3; CDR3aa: CASSVGNTIYF; CDR3nt: TGTGCCAGCAGCGTTGGAAACACCATATATTTT
d_gene: TRBD2; v_gene: TRBV11-3; abundance: -; j_gene: TRBJ2-1; CDR3aa: CASSLAGGRNEQFF; CDR3nt: TGTGCCAGCAGCTTAGCGGGGGGAAGAAATGAGCAGTTCTTC
d_gene: -; v_gene: TRBV30; abundance: -; j_gene: TRBJ1-2; CDR3aa: CAWSVIRNTNYGYTF; CDR3nt: TGTGCCTGGAGTGTGATCAGGAATACTAACTATGGCTACACCTTC
d_gene: TRBD1; v_gene: TRBV30; abundance: -; j_gene: TRBJ1-4; CDR3aa: CAWSVNRGKSEKLFF; CDR3nt: TGTGCCTGGAGTGTTAACAGGGGTAAAAGTGAAAAACTGTTTTTT
d_gene: -; v_gene: TRBV30; abundance: -; j_gene: TRBJ1-6; CDR3aa: CACDRNQAPLHF; CDR3nt: TGTGCCTGTGACAGAAATCAGGCCCCCCTCCACTTT
d_gene: TRBD1; v_gene: TRBV28; abundance: once; j_gene: TRBJ1-3; CDR3aa: CASRRTGGNTIYF; CDR3nt: TGTGCCAGCAGACGGACAGGGGGAAACACCATATATTTT
d_gene: -; v_gene: TRBV11-2; abundance: -; j_gene: TRBJ1-4; CDR3aa: CASSETITGEKLFF; CDR3nt: TGTGCCAGCAGCGAAACTATCACCGGTGAAAAACTGTTTTTT
d_gene: -; v_gene: TRBV27; abundance: -; j_gene: TRBJ1-1; CDR3aa: CASSWAGNTEAFF; CDR3nt: TGTGCCAGCAGCTGGGCCGGCAACACTGAAGCTTTCTTT
d_gene: -; v_gene: TRBV19; abundance: -; j_gene: TRBJ1-2; CDR3aa: CASTGTGRVRDYGYTF; CDR3nt: TGTGCCAGTACCGGAACAGGACGGGTTAGGGACTATGGCTACACCTTC
d_gene: TRBD1; v_gene: TRBV19; abundance: -; j_gene: TRBJ1-5; CDR3aa: CASRTGQGQPQHF; CDR3nt: TGTGCCAGTAGGACAGGGCAGGGGCAGCCCCAGCATTTT
d_gene: TRBD1; v_gene: TRBV18; abundance: -; j_gene: TRBJ2-4; CDR3aa: CASSRDRGTIQYF; CDR3nt: TGTGCCAGCTCACGGGACAGGGGGACCATTCAGTACTTC
d_gene: -; v_gene: TRBV6-2/TRBV6-3; abundance: -; j_gene: TRBJ2-2; CDR3aa: CASSYRGLRNTGELFF; CDR3nt: TGTGCCAGCAGTTACAGGGGCCTAAGGAACACCGGGGAGCTGTTTTTT
d_gene: -; v_gene: TRBV28; abundance: -; j_gene: TRBJ1-4; CDR3aa: CAIVQQGLKMSLGNEKLFF; CDR3nt: TGTGCCATAGTCCAACAGGGTTTAAAGATGAGCCTGGGTAATGAAAAACTGTTTTTT
d_gene: -; v_gene: TRBV5-1; abundance: -; j_gene: TRBJ1-1; CDR3aa: CASSLIQGNTEAFF; CDR3nt: TGCGCCAGCAGCTTGATACAGGGCAACACTGAAGCTTTCTTT
d_gene: TRBD1; v_gene: TRBV5-1; abundance: -; j_gene: TRBJ1-5; CDR3aa: CASSLGGGQGQPQHF; CDR3nt: TGCGCCAGCAGCTTGGGAGGGGGCCAGGGTCAGCCCCAGCATTTT
d_gene: -; v_gene: TRBV6-2/TRBV6-3; abundance: -; j_gene: TRBJ1-2; CDR3aa: CASSRQAIYGYTF; CDR3nt: TGTGCCAGCAGCCGACAGGCAATCTATGGCTACACCTTC
d_gene: TRBD1; v_gene: TRBV7-3; abundance: -; j_gene: TRBJ2-5; CDR3aa: CASSLNGPGGRETQYF; CDR3nt: TGTGCCAGCAGCTTAAACGGGCCAGGGGGCCGGGAGACCCAGTACTTC
d_gene: TRBD1; v_gene: TRBV6-6; abundance: -; j_gene: TRBJ1-1; CDR3aa: CASSPQRQGPEAFF; CDR3nt: TGTGCCAGCAGTCCCCAGCGACAGGGCCCCGAAGCTTTCTTT
d_gene: -; v_gene: TRBV3-1/TRBV3-2; abundance: once; j_gene: TRBJ2-7; CDR3aa: CASSPLAGYEQYF; CDR3nt: TGTGCCAGCAGCCCCCTGGCAGGCTACGAGCAGTACTTC
d_gene: TRBD1; v_gene: TRBV28; abundance: -; j_gene: TRBJ1-2; CDR3aa: CASSPGTGNYGYTF; CDR3nt: TGTGCCAGCAGTCCGGGGACAGGGAACTATGGCTACACCTTC
d_gene: TRBD2; v_gene: TRBV7-6; abundance: once; j_gene: TRBJ2-2; CDR3aa: CASSPIAGLNTGELFF; CDR3nt: TGTGCCAGCAGCCCGATAGCGGGGCTGAACACCGGGGAGCTGTTTTTT
d_gene: -; v_gene: TRBV3-1/TRBV3-2; abundance: -; j_gene: TRBJ2-3; CDR3aa: CASSQVSDTQYF; CDR3nt: TGTGCCAGCAGCCAAGTCTCAGATACGCAGTATTTT
d_gene: -; v_gene: TRBV27; abundance: -; j_gene: TRBJ1-1; CDR3aa: CASSLDRGWTEAFF; CDR3nt: TGTGCCAGCAGTTTAGACCGGGGATGGACTGAAGCTTTCTTT
d_gene: TRBD1; v_gene: TRBV4-1; abundance: -; j_gene: TRBJ1-2; CDR3aa: CASSQEYTLGTGRRYGYTF; CDR3nt: TGCGCCAGCAGCCAAGAGTATACCCTGGGGACAGGGAGGCGCTATGGCTACACCTTC
d_gene: -; v_gene: TRBV30; abundance: -; j_gene: TRBJ1-1; CDR3aa: CAWSVTTVNTEAFF; CDR3nt: TGTGCCTGGAGTGTAACGACAGTCAACACTGAAGCTTTCTTT